The next 23 T cell receptor beta chains were all read from a single sample in a study of T cells in Graves' hyperthyroidism and ophthalmopathy. Using RNA transcripts as the source, TCR beta CDR3 regions were amplified. HTBI primers were used for first-round RT-PCR of the TCR CDR3. One entry per CDR3 protein, called by TCRdb with MiXCR from the multiplex PCR reads. Of under 700,000 distinct CDR3 sequences in the sample, about 45% were seen once. The material sequenced was peripheral blood or thyroid tissue (not recorded which). These TCRs come from a woman under 30 with Graves' hyperthyroidism.

The V and J genes are TRBV6-5 and TRBJ1-5; 9 bases agree with TRBD1. V trimming: 4 bases; J trimming: 4 bases; junction bases outside the gene matches: 2. Germline CDR1 is MNHEY and CDR2 is SVGAGI. This CDR3 is 14 amino acids long. DNA for the CDR3: TGTGCCAGCAGTTGGACAGGGGATAATCAGCCCCAGCATTTT. Residues: CASSWTGDNQPQHF.

This clonotype occurred a few times. The rearrangement links TRBV29-1 to TRBJ2-3; 9 positions agree with TRBD1. The germline V gene encodes CDR1 SQVTM and CDR2 ANQGSEA. CDR3 length equals 13 residues. Trimming removed 6 bases from V and 5 bases from J; junction bases left unmatched: 6. DNA of the CDR3: TGCAGCGTGGGGACAGGGAAGTTAGATACGCAGTATTTT. Residues: CSVGTGKLDTQYF.

There are a few counts of this clonotype. The chain links TRBV2 to TRBJ2-7; D may correspond to TRBD1 or TRBD2 (5 bases each). The V end lost 6 bases, the J end lost 3 bases, and 15 bases lay between the germline ends. Per the germline V gene, CDR1 is SNHLY and CDR2 is FYNNEI. The CDR3 is 14 amino acids. Here the CDR3 reads CASSSSGTDYEQYF. The CDR3, as DNA: TGTGCCAGCAGCTCGTCCGGGACCGACTACGAGCAGTACTTC.

V and J are TRBV19 and TRBJ2-7, with TRBD2 matching 7 bases. Germline loops: CDR1 LNHDA, CDR2 SQIVND (reference sequence). The CDR3 extends over 15 amino acids. The J segment lost 1 base and the V segment lost 0 bases, leaving 3 bases of the junction unmatched. For the CDR3, the DNA is TGTGCCAGTAGTATAGACACTAGCGCGTCCTACGAGCAGTACTTC. Translation gives CASSIDTSASYEQYF.

The rearrangement joins TRBV7-3 to TRBJ1-4; weak D call: TRBD1 (6 bases). Germline V gene lookup returns CDR1 SGHTA and CDR2 FQGTGA. Between the trimmed V and J ends, which lost 5 bases and 8 bases, there was a span of 12 bases. This CDR3 spans 13 amino acids. The CDR3 is CASSRGGGEKLFF. The CDR3 coding sequence is TGTGCCAGCAGCCGCGGAGGGGGAGAAAAACTGTTTTTT. Full variable domain (outside the CDR3, taken from reference TRBV7-3 and TRBJ1-4): GAGVSQTPSNKVTEKGKYVELRCDPISGHTALYWYRQSLGQGPEFLIYFQGTGAADDSGLPNDRFFAVRPEGSVSTLKIQRTERGDSAVYLCASSRGGGEKLFFGSGTQLSVL.

The chain links TRBV2 to TRBJ2-7, with TRBD2 matching 7 bases. Germline loops: CDR1 SNHLY, CDR2 FYNNEI. The trim removed 1 base at V and 3 bases at J, leaving 3 bases unmatched. The CDR3 extends over 14 amino acids. CDR3 sequence (DNA): TGTGCCAGCAGTGAAGGGGGAGGGATCTACGAGCAGTACTTC. Its translation is CASSEGGGIYEQYF.

J is TRBJ2-2 and V is TRBV19, with D unclear. This CDR3 is 15 amino acids long. The germline V gene encodes CDR1 LNHDA and CDR2 SQIVND (reference sequence). Trimming cost V 1 base and J 6 bases, with 12 bases left between them. The DNA of the CDR3 is TGTGCCAGTAGTATAGCCCAAGGCTCGGCCGGGGAGCTGTTTTTT. Translation gives CASSIAQGSAGELFF.

A note on this clonotype: A read error may account for a junction end that differs from germline. The chain has TRBV19 and TRBJ2-7, with D tentatively TRBD2 (7 bases). Germline assignment: CDR1 LNHDA and CDR2 SQIVND (reference sequence). The CDR3 spans 14 residues. CDR3 sequence reads: CSAPGGGGTYEQYF. The CDR3 nucleotides are TGCAGTGCTCCCGGAGGGGGGGGGACTTACGAGCAGTACTTC.

The rearrangement joins TRBV5-8 to TRBJ1-2; tentatively, D is TRBD1 (5 bases). The CDR3 is 14 residues long. Trimming stripped 4 bases from V and 4 bases from J, with 14 bases between. Germline values: CDR1 SGHTS, CDR2 YDEGEE. The DNA for the CDR3 is TGTGCCAGCAGCCAACTGACAGATTTCTATGGCTACACCTTC. This translates into CASSQLTDFYGYTF.

The V call is TRBV25-1, the J call TRBJ1-3, with a tentative D call TRBD1 (5 bases). The germline CDR1 and CDR2 sequences are MGHDK and SYGVNS. Trimming took 4 bases from V and 2 from J, leaving 15 bases between them. CDR3 length equals 16 residues. CDR3 sequence reads: CASSARVPGAGNTIYF. CDR3 bases: TGTGCCAGCAGTGCTAGAGTCCCGGGGGCTGGAAACACCATATATTTT.

This clonotype was picked up a small number of times. V gene TRBV7-2 combines with J gene TRBJ2-2; D gene uncertain. CDR3 size: 15 residues. V lost 5 bases to trimming and J lost 2 bases, with 12 bases between them. Per the germline V gene, CDR1 is SGHTA and CDR2 is FQGNSA. The CDR3 sequence: CASSLGRINTGELFF. The CDR3 nucleotides read TGTGCCAGCAGCCTCGGACGGATTAACACCGGGGAGCTGTTTTTT.

Only a few counts were recorded for this clonotype. V and J are TRBV2 and TRBJ2-7, with a possible D match to TRBD2 (6 bases). Germline CDR1 is SNHLY and CDR2 is FYNNEI. The CDR3 has 13 residues. Trimming took off 7 bases at V and 2 bases at J, with 12 bases between the two ends. Here the CDR3 DNA reads TGTGCCAGCACTCCCCCGGGGGCCTACGAGCAGTACTTC. This translates into CASTPPGAYEQYF.

A note on this clonotype: Compared with germline, one end of the junction differs, possibly owing to a read error. The chain is built from TRBV10-3 and TRBJ1-1; 7 bases agree with TRBD1. Per germline, CDR1 ENHRY and CDR2 SYGVKD. CDR3 size: 12 residues. CDR3 amino acids: CASSSRTGGAFF. Written as DNA, the CDR3 is TGTGCCAGCAGTTCGCGGACAGGTGGAGCTTTCTTT.

The CDR3 loop reads CASGLPYGYTF. DNA of the CDR3: TGTGCCAGTGGCCTCCCCTATGGCTACACCTTC. The chain links TRBV2 to TRBJ1-2; no reliable D call. CDR3 size: 11 residues. Per the germline V gene, CDR1 is SNHLY and CDR2 is FYNNEI. The V end was cut by 9 bases, the J end by 4 bases, with 9 bases between.

The gene calls are TRBV9 and TRBJ2-5; 10 positions agree with TRBD1. This CDR3 comprises 18 residues. With 5 bases clipped from V and 3 bases from J, the junction kept 16 bases outside the gene matches. Germline CDR1 SGDLS, CDR2 YYNGEE. CDR3 loop: CASSRSGTGAFVEETQYF. CDR3 bases: TGTGCCAGCAGTCGGTCCGGGACAGGGGCCTTTGTCGAAGAGACCCAGTACTTC.

This clonotype was counted many times. CDR3 amino acids: CASSHAQGGNEQYF. The CDR3 coding sequence is TGCGCCAGCAGCCACGCCCAGGGTGGCAACGAGCAGTACTTC. J is TRBJ2-7 and V is TRBV4-1; D possibly corresponds to TRBD1 (5 bases). Trimming stripped 3 bases from V and 5 bases from J, with 14 bases between. Looked up from germline, CDR1 is MGHRA and CDR2 is YSYEKL. The CDR3 spans 14 residues.

This clonotype was observed once. The chain is built from TRBV20-1 and TRBJ2-3, with a possible D match to TRBD2 (5 bases). Germline values: CDR1 DFQATT, CDR2 SNEGSKA (reference sequence). The CDR3 is made up of 14 amino acids. Trimming took 6 bases from V and 0 from J, leaving 13 bases between them. CDR3 sequence: CSAARLTSTDTQYF. CDR3 sequence (DNA): TGCAGTGCGGCGAGACTAACTAGCACAGATACGCAGTATTTT.

This clonotype occurred a few times. The chain employs TRBV7-3 and TRBJ1-1; no definite D call. Germline values: CDR1 SGHTA, CDR2 FQGTGA. The CDR3 consists of 15 residues. V was pared by 1 base and J by 5 bases, with 14 bases between. The CDR3 spells CASSLSLGMRTEAFF. For the CDR3, the DNA is TGTGCCAGCAGCTTAAGTCTGGGCATGAGGACTGAAGCTTTCTTT.

This clonotype was found a few times. V usage is TRBV20-1 and J usage is TRBJ1-4, with 7 bases identical to TRBD1. CDR3 size: 13 residues. Germline-derived CDR1 and CDR2 are DFQATT and SNEGSKA (reference sequence). Trimming at V came to 3 bases and at J to 8 bases, leaving 6 bases not matched to a gene. CDR3 in amino acids: CSARDGTAEKLFF. The CDR3 DNA sequence: TGCAGTGCTAGGGACGGGACAGCCGAAAAACTGTTTTTT.

As to this clonotype: As the CDR3 is not closed by the conserved phenylalanine or tryptophan, this likely results from a read error. It is unclear where the CDR3 begins or ends on the DNA, so no DNA is shown, and the CDR3 is as TCRdb lists it. This chain joins TRBV7-9 and TRBJ1-6. Germline loops: CDR1 SEHNR, CDR2 FQNEAQ (reference sequence). The CDR3 numbers 8 amino acids, ends counted. The CDR3 loop reads CASYGLAG.

In regard to this clonotype: At one boundary the junction diverges from the germline segment, which might be a read error. The V and J genes are TRBV2 and TRBJ2-7, with a tentative D call TRBD2 (5 bases). The CDR3 spans 15 residues. The germline gives CDR1 SNHLY, CDR2 FYNNEI. The CDR3 region has the DNA TGTGCCATCAGTGAGTCGGGTCGCGGGCCCAGCGAGCAGTACTTC. Protein sequence: CAISESGRGPSEQYF.

In this sample, this clonotype turned up many times. The chain combines TRBV7-9 with TRBJ1-4; D gene uncertain. V was trimmed by 6 bases and J by 5 bases, leaving 7 bases between them. The CDR3 consists of 12 residues. The germline V gene has CDR1 SEHNR and CDR2 FQNEAQ (reference sequence). This CDR3 reads CASRWANEKLFF. The CDR3 coding sequence is TGTGCCAGCAGGTGGGCGAATGAAAAACTGTTTTTT.

This clonotype appeared a few times. J is TRBJ1-1 and V is TRBV6-4, with D possibly matching TRBD1 (5 bases). Trimming shortened V by 3 bases and J by 6 bases, and 11 bases separated the two germline ends. This CDR3 spans 13 amino acids. CDR1 and CDR2 (germline): MRHNA, SNTAGT. CDR3 sequence: CASSEYRDAEAFF. The CDR3 DNA follows: TGTGCCAGCAGTGAGTATAGGGACGCTGAAGCTTTCTTT.